This record covers a single TCR beta chain. What it binds is not known. Peripheral blood samples of 7.5 to 10 milliliters were drawn from each donor. The second PCR ran roughly 7 to 11 cycles with a sample-barcoded 5' primer and J-beta primers. A tag from a template-switch adaptor with 12 random nucleotides marked each cDNA molecule. TCRdb re-called the 5' RACE reads with MiXCR, one entry per CDR3 protein. The repertoire has hundreds of thousands of distinct CDR3 sequences, around 41% of them found once; the top ten carry 25% to 35%. This specimen belongs to a study of blood T cells in healthy people across ages. Regarding the study as a whole: Estimates of diversity drawn from one million T cells were considered underestimates. Possibly, changes in expanded clonotypes were confounded because donor CMV status was unknown.

This CDR3 has 14 residues. Germline CDR1 and CDR2: SEHNR and FQNEAQ (reference sequence). This chain joins TRBV7-9 and TRBJ2-4, with TRBD1 matching over 7 bases. With the DNA end fitting TRBJ2-7 better, the J assignment may be wrong. The sample taken for sequencing was blood. This sequence originates from an elderly man in good health. The DNA for the CDR3 is TGTGCCAGCAGCCAGCGACAGGGAGACCACGAGCAGTACTTC. It is translated as CASSQRQGDHEQYF.